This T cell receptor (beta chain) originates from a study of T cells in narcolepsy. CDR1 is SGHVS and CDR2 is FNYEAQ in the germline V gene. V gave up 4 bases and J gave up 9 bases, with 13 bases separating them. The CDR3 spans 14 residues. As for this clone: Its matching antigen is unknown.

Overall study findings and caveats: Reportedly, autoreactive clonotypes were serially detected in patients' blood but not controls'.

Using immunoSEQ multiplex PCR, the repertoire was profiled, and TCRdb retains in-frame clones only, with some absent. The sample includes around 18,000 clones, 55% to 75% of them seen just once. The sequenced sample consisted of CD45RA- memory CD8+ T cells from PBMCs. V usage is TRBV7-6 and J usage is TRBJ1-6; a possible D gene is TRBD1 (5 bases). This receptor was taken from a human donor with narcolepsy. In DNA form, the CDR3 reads TGTGCCAGCAGCTCGACAGAGTGGGTTTCACCCCTCCACTTT. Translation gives CASSSTEWVSPLHF. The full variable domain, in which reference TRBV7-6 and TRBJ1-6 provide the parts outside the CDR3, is GAGVSQSPRYKVTKRGQDVALRCDPISGHVSLYWYRQALGQGPEFLTYFNYEAQQDKSGLPNDRFSAERPEGSISTLTIQRTEQRDSAMYRCASSSTEWVSPLHFGNGTRLTVT.